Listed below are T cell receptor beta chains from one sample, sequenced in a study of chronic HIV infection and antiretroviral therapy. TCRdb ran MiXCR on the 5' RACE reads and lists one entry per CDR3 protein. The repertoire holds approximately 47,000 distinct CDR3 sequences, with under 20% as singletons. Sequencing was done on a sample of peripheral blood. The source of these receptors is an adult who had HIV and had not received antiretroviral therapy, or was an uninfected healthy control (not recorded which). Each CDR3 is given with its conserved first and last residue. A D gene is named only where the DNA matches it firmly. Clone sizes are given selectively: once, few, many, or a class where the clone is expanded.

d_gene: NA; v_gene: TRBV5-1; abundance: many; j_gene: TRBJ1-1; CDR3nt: TGCGCCAGCAGCCGGGACGGGAACACTGAAGCTTTCTTT; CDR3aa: CASSRDGNTEAFF
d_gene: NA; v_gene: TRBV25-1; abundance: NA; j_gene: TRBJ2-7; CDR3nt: TGTGCCAGCGCGGGACCGGGGAGGTGGTACGAGCAGTACTTC; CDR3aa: CASAGPGRWYEQYF
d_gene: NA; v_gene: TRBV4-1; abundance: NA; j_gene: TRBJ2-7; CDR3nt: TGCGCCAGCAGCCAAGAGGGGCAGACCTACGAGCAGTACTTC; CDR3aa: CASSQEGQTYEQYF
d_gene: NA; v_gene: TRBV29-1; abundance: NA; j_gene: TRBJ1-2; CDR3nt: TGCAGCGTCAGGGTGGACTATGGCTACACCTTC; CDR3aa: CSVRVDYGYTF
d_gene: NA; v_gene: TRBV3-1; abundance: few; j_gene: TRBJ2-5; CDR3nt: TGTGCCAGCAGCCCTAACCCCCCGCTTCAAGAGACCCAGTACTTC; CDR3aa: CASSPNPPLQETQYF
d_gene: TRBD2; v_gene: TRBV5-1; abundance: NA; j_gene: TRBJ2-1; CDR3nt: TGCGCCAGCAGCTTGCCCCTAGCGGCCAGAGCGGATGAGCAGTTCTTC; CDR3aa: CASSLPLAARADEQFF
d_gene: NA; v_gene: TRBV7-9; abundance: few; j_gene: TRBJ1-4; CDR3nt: TGTGCCAGCAGCTTGGAGGGGCGCGTTAATGAAAAACTGTTTTTT; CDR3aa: CASSLEGRVNEKLFF
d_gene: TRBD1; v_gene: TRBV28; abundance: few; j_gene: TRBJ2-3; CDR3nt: TGTGCCAGCAGTTTCCGGACAGGGCGCATGGATACGCAGTATTTT; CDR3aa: CASSFRTGRMDTQYF
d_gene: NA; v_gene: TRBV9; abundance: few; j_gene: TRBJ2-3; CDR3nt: TGTGCCAGCAGCGTAGACGGGCCAGATACGCAGTATTTT; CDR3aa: CASSVDGPDTQYF
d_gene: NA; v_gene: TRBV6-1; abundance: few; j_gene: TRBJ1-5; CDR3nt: TGTGCCAGCAGTTATGAGGTGATTAGCAATCAGCCCCAGCATTTT; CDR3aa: CASSYEVISNQPQHF
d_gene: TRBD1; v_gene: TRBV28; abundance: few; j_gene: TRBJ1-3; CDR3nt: TGTGCCAGCAGTCCTGGACAGGGGGACTCTGGAAACACCATATATTTT; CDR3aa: CASSPGQGDSGNTIYF
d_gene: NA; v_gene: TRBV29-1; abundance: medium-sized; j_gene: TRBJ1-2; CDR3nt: TGCAGCGTTGGGGGACTATCAAACTATGGCTACACCTTC; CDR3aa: CSVGGLSNYGYTF
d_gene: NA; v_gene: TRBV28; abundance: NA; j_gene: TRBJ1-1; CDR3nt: TGTGCCAGCAGTTTAGGATTGAGGTCGCGGAAAACGAACACTGAAGCTTTCTTT; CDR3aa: CASSLGLRSRKTNTEAFF
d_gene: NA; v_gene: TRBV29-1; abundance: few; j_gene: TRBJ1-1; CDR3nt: TGCAGCGTGCAGGGAATGAACACTGAAGCTTTCTTT; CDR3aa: CSVQGMNTEAFF
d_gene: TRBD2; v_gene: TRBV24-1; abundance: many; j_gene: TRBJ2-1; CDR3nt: TGTGCCACCGCATGGGGGACTAGCGGGAAGTCCTACAATGAGCAGTTCTTC; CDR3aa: CATAWGTSGKSYNEQFF
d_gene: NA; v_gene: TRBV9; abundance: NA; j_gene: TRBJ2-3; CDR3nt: TGTGCCAGCAGCGTTCAGGGGATCAGCACAGATACGCAGTATTTT; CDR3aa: CASSVQGISTDTQYF
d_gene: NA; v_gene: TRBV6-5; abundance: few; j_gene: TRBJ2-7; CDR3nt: TGTGCCAGCAGTTACGGGGAATCCTACGAGCAGTACTTC; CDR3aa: CASSYGESYEQYF
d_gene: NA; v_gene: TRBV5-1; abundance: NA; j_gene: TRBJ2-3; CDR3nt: TGCGCCAGTGCGGGGCAAATCACAGATACGCAGTATTTT; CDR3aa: CASAGQITDTQYF
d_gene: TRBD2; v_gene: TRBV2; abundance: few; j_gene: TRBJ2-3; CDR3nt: TGTGCCAGCAGTGAAGGGACTAGCGGGACAGATACGCAGTATTTT; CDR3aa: CASSEGTSGTDTQYF
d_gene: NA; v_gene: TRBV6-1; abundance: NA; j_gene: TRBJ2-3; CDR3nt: TGTGCCAGAATGGGGGGAAGGAACCACTCCGATACGCAGTATTTT; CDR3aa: CARMGGRNHSDTQYF
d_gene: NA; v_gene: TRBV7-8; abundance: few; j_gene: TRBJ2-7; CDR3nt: TGTGCCAGCAGCTTCGTGGGGCCGCGGGACTACGAGCAGTACTTC; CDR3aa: CASSFVGPRDYEQYF
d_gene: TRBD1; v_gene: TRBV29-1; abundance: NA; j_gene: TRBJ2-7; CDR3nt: TGCAGCGTCGCCGGGACAGGGGGCGCCTCCTACGAGCAGTACTTC; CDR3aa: CSVAGTGGASYEQYF
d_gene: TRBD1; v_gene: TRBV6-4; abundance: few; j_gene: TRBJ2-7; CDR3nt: TGTGCCAGCAGTGACTCACGCGGACAGGGCCCCTACGAGCAGTACTTC; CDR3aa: CASSDSRGQGPYEQYF
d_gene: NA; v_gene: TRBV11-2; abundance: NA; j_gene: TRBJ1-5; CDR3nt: TGTGCCAGCAGCTTAAATCCGGGAGGGAATCAGCCCCAGCATTTT; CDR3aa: CASSLNPGGNQPQHF
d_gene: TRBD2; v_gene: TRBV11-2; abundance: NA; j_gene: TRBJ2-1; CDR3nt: TGTGCCAGCAGCTTAGTAGCGGGGTCCTACAATGAGCAGTTCTTC; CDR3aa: CASSLVAGSYNEQFF
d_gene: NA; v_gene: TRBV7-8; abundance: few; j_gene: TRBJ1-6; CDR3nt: TGTGCCAGCAGCTCCCGGGCCCCAAATTCACCCCTCCACTTT; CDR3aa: CASSSRAPNSPLHF
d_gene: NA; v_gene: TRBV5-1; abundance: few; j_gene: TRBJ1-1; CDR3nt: TGCGCCAGCAGCTTGGCTCCGGAGATGAACACTGAAGCTTTCTTT; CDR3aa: CASSLAPEMNTEAFF
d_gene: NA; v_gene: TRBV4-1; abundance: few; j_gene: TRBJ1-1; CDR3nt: TGCGCCAGCAGCCAAACGACAGAGAACACTGAAGCTTTCTTT; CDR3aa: CASSQTTENTEAFF
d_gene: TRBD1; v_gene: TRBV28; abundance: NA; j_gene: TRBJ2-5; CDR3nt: TGTGCCAGCAGTTCCACCCAGACAGGGGGCGGGAAGGAGACCCAGTACTTC; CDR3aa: CASSSTQTGGGKETQYF